The entry below gives a single TCR beta chain sequence along with its context. Its target is unknown. This sample is part of a study of T cell responses to AZD1222 COVID-19 vaccine. Study results and caveats: None of the repertoires were sampled until the peak T cell response had passed. Unmutated regions of variants are reportedly targeted by nearly half of spike-specific TCRs.

The germline V gene has CDR1 MNHEY and CDR2 SMNVEV (reference sequence). The CDR3 has 15 amino acids. J lost 7 bases, V lost 2 bases, and 10 bases had no gene match. The table came from immunoSEQ multiplex PCR; TCRdb's copy has only in-frame clones and leaves some out. The sample consists of over 130,000 clones, 80% to 95% of them appearing once. The TCR sequence derives from an adult who received the AZD1222 COVID-19 vaccine. Source: peripheral blood, taken 28 days after the second AZD1222 dose. The chain couples TRBV27 to TRBJ2-7; 8 positions agree with TRBD2. CDR3 nucleotides: TGTGCCAGCAGTTTAAATAGCGGGATTAGTTGGGAGCAGTACTTC. This codes for CASSLNSGISWEQYF.